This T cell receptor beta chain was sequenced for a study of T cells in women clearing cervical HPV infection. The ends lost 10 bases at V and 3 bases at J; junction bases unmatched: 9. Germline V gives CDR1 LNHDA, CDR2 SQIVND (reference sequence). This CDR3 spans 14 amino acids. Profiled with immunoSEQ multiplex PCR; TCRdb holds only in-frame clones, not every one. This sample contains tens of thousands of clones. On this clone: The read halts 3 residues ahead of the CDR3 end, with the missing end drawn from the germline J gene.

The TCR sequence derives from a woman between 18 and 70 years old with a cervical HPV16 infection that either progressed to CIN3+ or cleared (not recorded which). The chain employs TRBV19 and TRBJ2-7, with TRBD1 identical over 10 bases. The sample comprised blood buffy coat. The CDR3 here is CATAPTGGIYEQYF. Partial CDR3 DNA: TGTGCCACCGCCCCGACAGGGGGCATCTACGAG.